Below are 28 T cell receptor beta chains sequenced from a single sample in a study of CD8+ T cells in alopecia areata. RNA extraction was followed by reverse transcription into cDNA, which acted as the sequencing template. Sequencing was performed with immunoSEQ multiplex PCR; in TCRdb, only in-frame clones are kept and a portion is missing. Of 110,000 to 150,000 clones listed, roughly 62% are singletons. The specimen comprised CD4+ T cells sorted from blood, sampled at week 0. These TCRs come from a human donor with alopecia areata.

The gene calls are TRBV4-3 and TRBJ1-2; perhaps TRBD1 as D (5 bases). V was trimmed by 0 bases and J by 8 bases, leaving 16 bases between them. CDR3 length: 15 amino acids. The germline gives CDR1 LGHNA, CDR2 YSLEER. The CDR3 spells CASSQDRGRRGGYTF. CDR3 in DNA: TGCGCCAGCAGCCAAGATCGGGGACGGCGGGGCGGCTACACCTTC.

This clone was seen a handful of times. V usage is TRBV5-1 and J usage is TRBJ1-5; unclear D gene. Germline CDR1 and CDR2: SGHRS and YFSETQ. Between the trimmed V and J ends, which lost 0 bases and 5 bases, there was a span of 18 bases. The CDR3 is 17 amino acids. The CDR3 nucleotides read TGCGCCAGCAGCTTGGCTTTGGGTCTCAAAAAGTATCAGCCCCAGCATTTT. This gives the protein CASSLALGLKKYQPQHF.

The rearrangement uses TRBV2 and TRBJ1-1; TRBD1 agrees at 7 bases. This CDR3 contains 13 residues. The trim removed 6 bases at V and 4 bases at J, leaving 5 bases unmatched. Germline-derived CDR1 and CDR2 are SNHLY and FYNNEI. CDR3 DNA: TGTGCCAGCAGGAGACAGGGCCCCACTGAAGCTTTCTTT. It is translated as CASRRQGPTEAFF.

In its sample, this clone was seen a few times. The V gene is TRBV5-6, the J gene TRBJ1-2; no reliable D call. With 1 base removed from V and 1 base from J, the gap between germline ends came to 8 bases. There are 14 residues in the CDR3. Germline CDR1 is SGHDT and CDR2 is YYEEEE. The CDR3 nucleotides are TGTGCCAGCAGCTTGAGGAGGGTTAACTATGGCTACACCTTC. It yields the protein CASSLRRVNYGYTF.

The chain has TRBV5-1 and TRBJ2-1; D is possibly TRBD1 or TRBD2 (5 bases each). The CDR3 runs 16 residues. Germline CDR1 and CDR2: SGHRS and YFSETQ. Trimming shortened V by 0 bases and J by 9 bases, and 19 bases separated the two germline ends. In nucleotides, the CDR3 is TGCGCCAGCAGCTTGGGCTTAGGGACCCTAGGGATTGAGCAGTTCTTC. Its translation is CASSLGLGTLGIEQFF.

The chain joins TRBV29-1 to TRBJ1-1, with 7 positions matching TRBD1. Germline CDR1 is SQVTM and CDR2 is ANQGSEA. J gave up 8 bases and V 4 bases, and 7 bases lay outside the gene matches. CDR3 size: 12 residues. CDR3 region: CSVGGDSREAFF. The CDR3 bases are TGCAGCGTTGGTGGGGACAGCCGAGAAGCTTTCTTT.

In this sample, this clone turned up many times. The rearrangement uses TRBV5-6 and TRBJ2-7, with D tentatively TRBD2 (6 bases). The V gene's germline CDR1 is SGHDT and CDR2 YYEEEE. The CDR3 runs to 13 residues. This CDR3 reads CATRRGNSYEQYF. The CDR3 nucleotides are TGTGCAACACGACGGGGGAACTCCTACGAGCAGTACTTC.

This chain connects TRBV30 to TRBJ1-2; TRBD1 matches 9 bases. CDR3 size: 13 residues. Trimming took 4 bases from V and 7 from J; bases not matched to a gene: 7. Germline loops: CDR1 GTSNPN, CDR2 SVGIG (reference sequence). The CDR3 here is CAWTNRGLSGYTF. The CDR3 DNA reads TGTGCCTGGACGAACAGGGGGCTGTCTGGCTACACCTTC.

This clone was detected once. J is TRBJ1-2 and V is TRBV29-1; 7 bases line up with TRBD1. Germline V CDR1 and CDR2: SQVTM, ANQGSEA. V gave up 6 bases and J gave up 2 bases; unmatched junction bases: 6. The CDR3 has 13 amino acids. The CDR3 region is CSVGTAINYGYTF. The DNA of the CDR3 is TGCAGCGTCGGGACAGCGATCAACTATGGCTACACCTTC.

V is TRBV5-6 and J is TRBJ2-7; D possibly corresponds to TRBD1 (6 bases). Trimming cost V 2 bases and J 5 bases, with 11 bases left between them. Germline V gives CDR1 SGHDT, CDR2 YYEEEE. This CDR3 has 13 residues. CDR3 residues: CASSLTHRDEQYF. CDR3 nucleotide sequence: TGTGCCAGCAGCTTAACCCACAGGGACGAGCAGTACTTC.

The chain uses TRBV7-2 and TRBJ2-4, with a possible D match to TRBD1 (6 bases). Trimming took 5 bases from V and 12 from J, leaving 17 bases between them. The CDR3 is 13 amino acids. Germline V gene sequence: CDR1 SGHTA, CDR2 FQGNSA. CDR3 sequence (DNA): TGTGCCAGCAGCCCACATGGACAGTGGCATCAGTACTTC. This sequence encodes CASSPHGQWHQYF.

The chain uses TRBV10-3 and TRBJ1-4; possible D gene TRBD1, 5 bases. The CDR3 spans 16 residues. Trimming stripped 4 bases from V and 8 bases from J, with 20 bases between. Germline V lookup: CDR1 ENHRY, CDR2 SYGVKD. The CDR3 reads CAISVTRQTFGEKLFF. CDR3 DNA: TGTGCCATCAGTGTTACCCGACAGACCTTTGGCGAAAAACTGTTTTTT.

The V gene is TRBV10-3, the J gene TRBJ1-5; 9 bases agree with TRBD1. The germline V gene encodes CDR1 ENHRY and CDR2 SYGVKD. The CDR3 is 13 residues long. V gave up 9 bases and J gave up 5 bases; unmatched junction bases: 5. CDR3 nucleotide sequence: TGTGCCATACAGGGGGCTGCGGATCAGCCCCAGCATTTT. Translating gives CAIQGAADQPQHF.

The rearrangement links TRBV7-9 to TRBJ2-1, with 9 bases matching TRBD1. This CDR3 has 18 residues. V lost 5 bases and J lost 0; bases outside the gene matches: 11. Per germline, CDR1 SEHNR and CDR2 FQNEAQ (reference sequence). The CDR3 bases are TGTGCCAGCAGCCCCGTTGGGACAGGGAGAAGCTCCTACAATGAGCAGTTCTTC. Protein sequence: CASSPVGTGRSSYNEQFF.

The CDR3 sequence: CASSLDFGSTPRYGYTF. The CDR3 coding sequence is TGTGCCAGCAGCTTAGATTTTGGCTCCACTCCACGATATGGCTACACCTTC. The chain employs TRBV11-2 and TRBJ1-2; D call uncertain. Germline CDR1 SGHAT, CDR2 FQNNGV. The CDR3 spans 17 residues. Trimming took 0 bases from V and 5 from J, leaving 19 bases between them.

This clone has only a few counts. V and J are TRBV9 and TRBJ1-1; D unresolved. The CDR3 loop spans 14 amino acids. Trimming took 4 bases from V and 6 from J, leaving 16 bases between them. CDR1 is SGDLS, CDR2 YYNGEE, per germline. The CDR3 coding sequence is TGTGCCAGCAGCCCTCGGTGGGGAGAACCTGAAGCTTTCTTT. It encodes CASSPRWGEPEAFF.

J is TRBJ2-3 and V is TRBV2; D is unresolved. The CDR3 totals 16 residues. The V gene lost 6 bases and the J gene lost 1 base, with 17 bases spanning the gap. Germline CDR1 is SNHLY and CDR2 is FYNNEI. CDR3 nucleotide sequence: TGTGCCAGCAGAAGTGGCGTGGGCCCCCGCACAGATACGCAGTATTTT. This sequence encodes CASRSGVGPRTDTQYF.

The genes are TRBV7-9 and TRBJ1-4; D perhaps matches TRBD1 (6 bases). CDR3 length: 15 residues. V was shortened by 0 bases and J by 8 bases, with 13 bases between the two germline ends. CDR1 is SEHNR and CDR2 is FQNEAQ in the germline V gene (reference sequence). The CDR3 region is CASSLAGAHAEKLFF. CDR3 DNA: TGTGCCAGCAGCTTAGCGGGGGCGCATGCCGAAAAACTGTTTTTT.

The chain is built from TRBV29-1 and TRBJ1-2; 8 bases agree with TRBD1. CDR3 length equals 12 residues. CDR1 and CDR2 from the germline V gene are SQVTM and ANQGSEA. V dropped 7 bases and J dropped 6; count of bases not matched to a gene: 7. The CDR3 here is CSGGDRGNGYTF. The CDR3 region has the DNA TGCAGCGGGGGTGACAGGGGCAATGGCTACACCTTC.

The CDR3 is CASSFSLRGKLFF. The CDR3 DNA is TGTGCCAGCAGTTTCTCCTTACGGGGAAAACTGTTTTTT. This chain uses TRBV27 with TRBJ1-4; no clear D gene. Germline V gene sequence: CDR1 MNHEY, CDR2 SMNVEV (reference sequence). The CDR3 has 13 amino acids. V was pared by 3 bases and J by 10 bases, with 12 bases between. Supplemented by reference TRBV27 and TRBJ1-4, the full variable domain reads EAQVTQNPRYLITVTGKKLTVTCSQNMNHEYMSWYRQDPGLGLRQIYYSMNVEVTDKGDVPEGYKVSRKEKRNFPLILESPSPNQTSLYFCASSFSLRGKLFFGSGTQLSVL.

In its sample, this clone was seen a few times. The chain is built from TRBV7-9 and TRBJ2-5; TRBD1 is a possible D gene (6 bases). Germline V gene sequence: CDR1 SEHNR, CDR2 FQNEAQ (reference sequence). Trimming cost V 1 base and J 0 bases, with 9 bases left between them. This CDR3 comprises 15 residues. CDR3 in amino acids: CASSLVGTNQETQYF. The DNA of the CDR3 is TGTGCCAGCAGCTTAGTTGGGACAAACCAAGAGACCCAGTACTTC. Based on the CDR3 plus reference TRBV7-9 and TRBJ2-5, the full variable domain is DTGVSQNPRHKITKRGQNVTFRCDPISEHNRLYWYRQTLGQGPEFLTYFQNEAQLEKSRLLSDRFSAERPKGSFSTLEIQRTEQGDSAMYLCASSLVGTNQETQYFGPGTRLLVL.

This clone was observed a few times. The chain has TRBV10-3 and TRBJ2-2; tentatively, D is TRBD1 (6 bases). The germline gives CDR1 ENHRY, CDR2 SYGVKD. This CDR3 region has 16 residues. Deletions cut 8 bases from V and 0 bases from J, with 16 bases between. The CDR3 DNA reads TGTGCCATCTCTCTGGGGGCGATGTCGAACACCGGGGAGCTGTTTTTT. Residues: CAISLGAMSNTGELFF.

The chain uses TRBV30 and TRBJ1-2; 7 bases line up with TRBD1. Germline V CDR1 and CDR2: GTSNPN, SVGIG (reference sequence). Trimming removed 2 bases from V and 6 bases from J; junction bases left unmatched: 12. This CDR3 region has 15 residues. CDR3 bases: TGTGCCTGGAGTTCATACGACAGGGAAGAGAATGGCTACACCTTC. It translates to CAWSSYDREENGYTF. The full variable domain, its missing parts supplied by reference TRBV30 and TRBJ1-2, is SQTIHQWPATLVQPVGSPLSLECTVEGTSNPNLYWYRQAAGRGLQLLFYSVGIGQISSEVPQNLSASRPQDRQFILSSKKLLLSDSGFYLCAWSSYDREENGYTFGSGTRLTVV.

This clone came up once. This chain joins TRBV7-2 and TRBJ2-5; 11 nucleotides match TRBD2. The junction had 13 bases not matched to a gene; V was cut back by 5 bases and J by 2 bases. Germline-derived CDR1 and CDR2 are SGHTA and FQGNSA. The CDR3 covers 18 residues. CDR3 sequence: CASSGGLVAGGRQETQYF. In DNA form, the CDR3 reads TGTGCCAGCAGCGGCGGGCTAGTAGCGGGGGGGCGTCAAGAGACCCAGTACTTC.

For the CDR3, the DNA is TGCGCCAGCAGCCCCGGGACAGGGACCGGCTACACCTTC. It codes for CASSPGTGTGYTF. This sequence joins TRBV5-1 and TRBJ1-2, with 9 bases matching TRBD1. The germline V gene has CDR1 SGHRS and CDR2 YFSETQ. V gave up 4 bases and J gave up 8 bases; unmatched junction bases: 6. The CDR3 sequence is 13 residues long.

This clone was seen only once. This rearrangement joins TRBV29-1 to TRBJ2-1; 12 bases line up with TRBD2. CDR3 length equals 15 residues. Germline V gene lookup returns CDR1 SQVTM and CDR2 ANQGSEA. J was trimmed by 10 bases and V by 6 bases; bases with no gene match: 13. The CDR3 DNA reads TGCAGCGTGGGGGGACTAGCGGGCCGGGAGGGGGAGCAGTTCTTC. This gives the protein CSVGGLAGREGEQFF.

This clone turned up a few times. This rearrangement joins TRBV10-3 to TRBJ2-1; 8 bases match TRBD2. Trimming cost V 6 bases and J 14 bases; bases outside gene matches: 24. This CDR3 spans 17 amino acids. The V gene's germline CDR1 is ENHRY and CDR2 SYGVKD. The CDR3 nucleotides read TGTGCCATCAGCCCGGGGGGGGTAGCGGGGACCCTCCGATTGGAGTTCTTC. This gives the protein CAISPGGVAGTLRLEFF.

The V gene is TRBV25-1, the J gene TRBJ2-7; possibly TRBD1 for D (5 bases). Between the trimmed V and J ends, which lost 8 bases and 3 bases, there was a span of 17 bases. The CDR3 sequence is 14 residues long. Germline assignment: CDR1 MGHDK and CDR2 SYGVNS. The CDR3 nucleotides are TGTGCCAGCCGCCGAGCCGACAGCCTCTACGAGCAGTACTTC. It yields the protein CASRRADSLYEQYF.